The rows below give T cell receptor beta chains drawn from one sample of a study of T cell changes during pregnancy in multiple sclerosis. TCRdb's table, derived via immunoSEQ multiplex PCR, lists solely in-frame clones and lacks some. Altogether tens of thousands of clones are present, about 89% being singletons, with the ten largest covering 0.73%. This sample comprised CD4+ T cells from peripheral blood mononuclear cells, obtained before pregnancy. The receptors originated from a female donor with multiple sclerosis, enrolled in a pregnancy study. Both conserved end residues are trimmed from each CDR3. Size is omitted from some rows. Given values are once, few, many or a class for expanded clones.

v_call	j_call	clone_size	cdr3_aa
TRBV9	TRBJ2-5	once	ASSVTPTKQETQY
TRBV7-2	TRBJ1-1	-	ASSVDRGRLEAF
TRBV28	TRBJ1-4	-	ASSLSRDNSF
TRBV10-3	TRBJ1-1	-	AIRARDRGTEAF
TRBV5-6	TRBJ1-3	-	ASSLGRGFAGNTIY
TRBV6-1	TRBJ2-1	-	ASSARGGATYNEQF
TRBV29-1	TRBJ1-1	-	SVVPRGFMNTEAF
TRBV7-2	TRBJ1-3	-	ASSLRGNGNTIY
TRBV30	TRBJ2-5	-	AWSVLWGEGQY
TRBV2	TRBJ2-5	-	ASSDGASGGARETQY
TRBV6-1	TRBJ1-2	-	ASSQTGDYGYT
TRBV5-1	TRBJ1-2	-	ASSPIGTGRNYGYT
TRBV7-3	TRBJ1-1	once	ASSPSGWGSNSRTEAF
TRBV6-1	TRBJ1-4	-	ASSAQGLNEKLF
TRBV7-2	TRBJ2-7	-	ASSPSGGSPFYEQY
TRBV5-5	TRBJ1-1	-	ASSWLGANTEAF
TRBV20-1	TRBJ2-7	-	SPRGGSEQY
TRBV19	TRBJ2-1	-	ASSLRTGGNEQF
TRBV7-3	TRBJ2-3	-	ASSLARGTDTQY
TRBV6-6	TRBJ2-2	-	ASSPLGSTGELF
TRBV27	TRBJ2-2	once	ASSFRPPSSQQGGGVTTGELF
TRBV7-6	TRBJ2-2	-	ASSLASGGNTGELF
TRBV10-1	TRBJ1-2	-	ASSERFFSAGETLNGYT
TRBV25-1	TRBJ1-2	-	ASRQGANSYGYT
TRBV7-2	TRBJ2-5	-	ASTQEGTQY
TRBV7-6	TRBJ2-7	-	ASSLATSGETYEQY
TRBV29-1	TRBJ2-1	-	SVLTRRDVGNEQF
TRBV7-2	TRBJ1-6	-	ASSLGQVYNSPLH
TRBV6-5	TRBJ2-7	-	ASSTRNSYEQY
TRBV19	TRBJ1-2	-	ARVLTLQGTLIYGYT
TRBV18	TRBJ2-5	-	ASSLFSGANQETQY
TRBV7-2	TRBJ1-2	-	ASSLAGLMAGYT
TRBV18	TRBJ2-7	-	ASSPVSGGAYEQY
TRBV10-3	TRBJ2-1	-	AISKAIFSGNEQF
TRBV25-1	TRBJ1-1	-	ASSGDHVSEAF
TRBV15	TRBJ1-4	-	ATRRDRGREKLF
TRBV4-1	TRBJ1-2	-	ASSQGGQGLYGYT
TRBV6-1	TRBJ1-5	-	ASSAGQGVQPQH